Each of the 17 T cell receptor beta chains below was sequenced from the same sample in a study of beta chain features in type 1 diabetes. Sequenced material consisted of expressed TCRB transcripts (all of the isolated RNA was reverse transcribed). The method was immunoSEQ multiplex PCR; TCRdb's version includes in-frame clones alone and lacks a portion of them. The sample lists about 360,000 clones, 10% to 15% occurring once. Sequenced material: naive CD4+ T cells from blood. The origin of the receptors is a man in his late teens or twenties in good health.

This chain connects TRBV18 to TRBJ2-2, with TRBD1 identical over 7 bases. Trimming removed 2 bases from V and 0 bases from J; junction bases left unmatched: 3. Germline V CDR1 and CDR2: KGHSH, LQKENI. CDR3 size: 16 residues. The DNA for the CDR3 is TGTGCCAGCTCACCAACAGGGGCCACGAACACCGGGGAGCTGTTTTTT. Protein sequence: CASSPTGATNTGELFF.

V and J are TRBV18 and TRBJ1-4; a weak D match, TRBD1 (6 bases). Germline values: CDR1 KGHSH, CDR2 LQKENI. The CDR3 runs to 14 residues. Trimming removed 5 bases from V and 7 bases from J, with 14 bases in between. In DNA, the CDR3 is TGTGCCAGCTCAACTACCGACAGGTTTGAAAAACTGTTTTTT. Translating gives CASSTTDRFEKLFF.

This clone was detected only a few times. CDR3 residues: CASSQGAWDYEQYF. CDR3 coding DNA: TGCGCCAGCAGCCAGGGGGCGTGGGACTACGAGCAGTACTTC. The chain recombines TRBV4-3 with TRBJ2-7; TRBD1 is a possible D gene (6 bases). Germline lookup yields CDR1 LGHNA and CDR2 YSLEER. This CDR3 spans 14 amino acids. V gave up 3 bases and J gave up 3 bases, with 12 bases separating them.

V usage is TRBV9 and J usage is TRBJ1-1; no reliable D call. There are 13 residues in the CDR3. V was clipped by 1 base and J by 5 bases, with 9 bases between them. In germline, CDR1 is SGDLS, CDR2 YYNGEE. The DNA of the CDR3 is TGTGCCAGCAGCGTACGGGTTGCTACTGAAGCTTTCTTT. Its translation: CASSVRVATEAFF.

The rearrangement links TRBV5-1 to TRBJ2-5, with 9 bases fitting TRBD1. J gave up 3 bases and V 7 bases, and 4 bases lay outside the gene matches. The CDR3 loop spans 13 amino acids. Germline CDR1 reads SGHRS; CDR2 reads YFSETQ. DNA of the CDR3: TGCGCCAGCGGATGGACAGGGGAAGAGACCCAGTACTTC. Translated: CASGWTGEETQYF.

The chain links TRBV4-3 to TRBJ2-5; D remains ambiguous. The CDR3 sequence is 13 residues long. V lost 0 bases and J lost 3, with 5 bases in between. From germline, CDR1 is LGHNA and CDR2 YSLEER. The DNA of the CDR3 is TGCGCCAGCAGCCAAGACGCGGAAGAGACCCAGTACTTC. Translation: CASSQDAEETQYF.

CDR3 nucleotide sequence: TGTGCCAGCAGCGTGCAACCAGGGATAGATACGCAGTATTTT. This sequence encodes CASSVQPGIDTQYF. J is TRBJ2-3 and V is TRBV9, with D possibly TRBD1 on 5 matching bases. Trimming took off 2 bases at V and 5 bases at J, with 12 bases between the two ends. The CDR3 contains 14 residues. Per the germline V gene, CDR1 is SGDLS and CDR2 is YYNGEE.

This clone was found a few times. The rearrangement uses TRBV28 and TRBJ2-5; 10 positions match TRBD1. Trimming took 4 bases from V and 5 from J; bases not matched to a gene: 10. Germline CDR1 and CDR2: MDHEN and SYDVKM. The CDR3 sequence is 16 residues long. CDR3 DNA sequence: TGTGCCAGCAGTTCCTCGGACAGGGGGTATCAGGAGACCCAGTACTTC. It codes for CASSSSDRGYQETQYF.

The gene calls are TRBV7-8 and TRBJ2-1, with D uncertain. The CDR3 is made up of 14 amino acids. Deletions cut 1 base from V and 8 bases from J, with 12 bases between. The germline gives CDR1 SGHVS, CDR2 FQNEAQ. The CDR3, as DNA: TGTGCCAGCAGCTTAGGGCCAGTGGTCGATGAGCAGTTCTTC. Its translation is CASSLGPVVDEQFF.

This clone was seen just once. V and J are TRBV5-6 and TRBJ1-2; weak D call: TRBD1 (6 bases). This CDR3 contains 13 residues. The V and J ends lost 0 bases and 4 bases respectively, with 7 bases between them. In germline, CDR1 is SGHDT, CDR2 YYEEEE. The CDR3 reads CASSLAGVYGYTF. The CDR3 DNA is TGTGCCAGCAGCTTGGCAGGGGTCTATGGCTACACCTTC.

The chain joins TRBV5-1 to TRBJ1-5; the D is unclear. Deletions cut 4 bases from V and 3 bases from J, with 11 bases between. The CDR3 totals 14 residues. CDR1 is SGHRS, CDR2 YFSETQ, per germline. CDR3 nucleotide sequence: TGCGCCAGCAGCGCAGCAGGAACCAATCAGCCCCAGCATTTT. Encoded protein: CASSAAGTNQPQHF.

The chain is built from TRBV4-3 and TRBJ2-7, with 7 nucleotides matching TRBD1. The CDR3 has 15 amino acids. The germline gives CDR1 LGHNA, CDR2 YSLEER. After removal of 1 base from V and 1 base from J, the junction contained 4 bases not matched to a gene. The CDR3 here is CASSQAGTASYEQYF. Here the CDR3 DNA reads TGCGCCAGCAGCCAAGCCGGGACAGCTTCCTACGAGCAGTACTTC.

The chain joins TRBV27 to TRBJ2-7; D remains unclear. CDR1 is MNHEY, CDR2 SMNVEV, per germline (reference sequence). The CDR3 sequence is 14 residues long. The V end lost 4 bases, the J end lost 3 bases, and 13 bases lay between the germline ends. The CDR3 DNA sequence: TGTGCCAGCAGTTCGTTGTGGCAAATCTACGAGCAGTACTTC. The encoded protein is CASSSLWQIYEQYF.

This CDR3 is CASSYYPRGNTEAFF. The CDR3, as DNA: TGTGCCAGCAGTTACTATCCCAGAGGGAACACTGAAGCTTTCTTT. The V gene is TRBV6-5, the J gene TRBJ1-1, with D hard to call. The CDR3 runs 15 residues. Germline CDR1 MNHEY, CDR2 SVGAGI. Trimming pared 1 base from V and 1 base from J, leaving 10 bases between.

CDR3 coding DNA: TGTGCCAGCAGCCTCTCCGGCGGGCAGGGGGTAGTAGAGACCCAGTACTTC. Protein product: CASSLSGGQGVVETQYF. The rearrangement joins TRBV4-2 to TRBJ2-5, with 7 bases aligning to TRBD1. Germline CDR1 LGHNA, CDR2 YNFKEQ. The length of the CDR3 is 17 residues. The V gene end was trimmed by 4 bases and the J gene end by 4 bases; junction bases not matched to a gene: 15.

The chain couples TRBV28 to TRBJ2-3; 8 nucleotides align to TRBD2. Germline values: CDR1 MDHEN, CDR2 SYDVKM. The CDR3 runs to 16 residues. J gave up 1 base and V 6 bases, and 9 bases lay outside the gene matches. CDR3 amino acids: CASSPVTSGRTDTQYF. DNA of the CDR3: TGTGCCAGCAGCCCAGTCACTAGCGGACGCACAGATACGCAGTATTTT.

The table lists this clone with a few counts. The chain recombines TRBV6-5 with TRBJ2-7, with D possibly being TRBD1 (7 bases). Trimming left V 2 bases short and J 4 bases short, with 12 bases between. Germline V gene lookup returns CDR1 MNHEY and CDR2 SVGAGI. This CDR3 spans 14 amino acids. The DNA of the CDR3 is TGTGCCAGCAGTTACGCGACAGGGAGGTACGAGCAGTACTTC. Translated, it gives CASSYATGRYEQYF.